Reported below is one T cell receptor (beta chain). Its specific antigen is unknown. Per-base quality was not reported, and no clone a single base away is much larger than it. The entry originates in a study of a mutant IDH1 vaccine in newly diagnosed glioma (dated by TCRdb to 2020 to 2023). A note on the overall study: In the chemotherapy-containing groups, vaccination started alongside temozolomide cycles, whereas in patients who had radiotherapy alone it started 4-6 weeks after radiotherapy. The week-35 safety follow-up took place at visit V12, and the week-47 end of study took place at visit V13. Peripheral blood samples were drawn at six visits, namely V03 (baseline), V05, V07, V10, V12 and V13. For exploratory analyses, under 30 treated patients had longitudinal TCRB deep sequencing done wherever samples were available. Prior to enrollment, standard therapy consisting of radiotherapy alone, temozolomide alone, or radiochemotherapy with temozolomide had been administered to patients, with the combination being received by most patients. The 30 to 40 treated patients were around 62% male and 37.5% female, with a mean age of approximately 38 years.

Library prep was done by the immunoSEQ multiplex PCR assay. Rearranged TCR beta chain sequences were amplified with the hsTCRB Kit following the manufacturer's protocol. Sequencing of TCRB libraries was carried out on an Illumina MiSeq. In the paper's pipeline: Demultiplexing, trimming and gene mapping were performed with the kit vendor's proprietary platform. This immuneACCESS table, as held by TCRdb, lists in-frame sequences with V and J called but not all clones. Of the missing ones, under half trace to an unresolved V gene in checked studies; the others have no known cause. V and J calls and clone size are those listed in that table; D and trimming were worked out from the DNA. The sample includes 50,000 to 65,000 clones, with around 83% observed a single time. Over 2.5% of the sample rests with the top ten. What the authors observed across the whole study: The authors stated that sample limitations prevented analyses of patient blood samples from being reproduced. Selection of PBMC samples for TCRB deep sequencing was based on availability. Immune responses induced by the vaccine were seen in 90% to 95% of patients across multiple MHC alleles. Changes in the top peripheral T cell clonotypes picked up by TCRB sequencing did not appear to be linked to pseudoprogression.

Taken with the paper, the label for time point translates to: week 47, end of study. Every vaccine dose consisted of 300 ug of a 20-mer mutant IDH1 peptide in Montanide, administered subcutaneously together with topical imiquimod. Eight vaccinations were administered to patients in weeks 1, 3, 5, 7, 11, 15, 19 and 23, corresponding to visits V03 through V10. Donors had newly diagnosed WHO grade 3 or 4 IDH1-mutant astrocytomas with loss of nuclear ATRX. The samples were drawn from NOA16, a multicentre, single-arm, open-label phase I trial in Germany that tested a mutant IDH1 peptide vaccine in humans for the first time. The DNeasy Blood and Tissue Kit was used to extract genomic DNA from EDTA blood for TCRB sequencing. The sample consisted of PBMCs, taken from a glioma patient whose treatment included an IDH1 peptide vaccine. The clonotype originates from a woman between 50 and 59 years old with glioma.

The bases are TGTGCCAGCAGCTCCTTCCCGGGACAGGGGGGCTATGGCTACACCTTC. Its protein reads: CASSSFPGQGGYGYTF. Recombination linked TRBV7-2 to TRBJ1-2; 11 middle bases align to TRBD1. The germline V gene yields SGHTA for CDR1 and FQGNSA for CDR2. Trimming accounts for 4 bases at V and 4 bases at J, while the number of junction bases matched to no gene is 8. The CDR3 numbers 16 residues from cysteine through phenylalanine. Only the CDR3 DNA stays, 48 bases, in frame from base 1. Extended through the reference TRBV7-2 and TRBJ1-2 proteins, this CDR3 yields the full variable domain: GAGVSQSPSNKVTEKGKDVELRCDPISGHTALYWYRQSLGQGLEFLIYFQGNSAPDKSGLPSDRFSAERTGGSVSTLTIQRTQQEDSAVYLCASSSFPGQGGYGYTFGSGTRLTVV.